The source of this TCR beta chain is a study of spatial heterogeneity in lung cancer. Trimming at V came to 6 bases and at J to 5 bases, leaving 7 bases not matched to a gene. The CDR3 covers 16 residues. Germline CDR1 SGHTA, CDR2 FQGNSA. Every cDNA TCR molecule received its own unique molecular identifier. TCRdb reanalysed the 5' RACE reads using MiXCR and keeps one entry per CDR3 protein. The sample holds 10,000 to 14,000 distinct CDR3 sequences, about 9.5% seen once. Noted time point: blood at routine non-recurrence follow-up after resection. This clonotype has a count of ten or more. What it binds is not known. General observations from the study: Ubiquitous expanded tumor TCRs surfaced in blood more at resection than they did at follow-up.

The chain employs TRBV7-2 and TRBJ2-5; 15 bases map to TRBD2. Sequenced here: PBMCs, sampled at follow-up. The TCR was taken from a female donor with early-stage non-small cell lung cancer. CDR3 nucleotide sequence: TGTGCCAGCAGGGTCGGGACTAGCGGGAGGAGGGAGACCCAGTACTTC. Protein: CASRVGTSGRRETQYF. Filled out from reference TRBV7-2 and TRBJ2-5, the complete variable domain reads GAGVSQSPSNKVTEKGKDVELRCDPISGHTALYWYRQSLGQGLEFLIYFQGNSAPDKSGLPSDRFSAERTGGSVSTLTIQRTQQEDSAVYLCASRVGTSGRRETQYFGPGTRLLVL.